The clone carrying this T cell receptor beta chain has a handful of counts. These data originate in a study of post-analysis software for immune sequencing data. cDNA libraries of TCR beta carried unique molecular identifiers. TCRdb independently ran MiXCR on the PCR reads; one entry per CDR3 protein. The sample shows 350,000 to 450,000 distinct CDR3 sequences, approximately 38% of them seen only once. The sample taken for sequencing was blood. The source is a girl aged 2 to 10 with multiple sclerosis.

The CDR3 loop reads CASSSGQGMNEQFF. The CDR3 DNA is TGTGCCAGCAGTTCGGGACAGGGGATGAATGAGCAGTTCTTC. This rearrangement joins TRBV28 to TRBJ2-1; TRBD1 agrees at 10 bases. Germline lookup yields CDR1 MDHEN and CDR2 SYDVKM. Trimming at V came to 4 bases and at J to 7 bases, leaving 4 bases not matched to a gene. This CDR3 region has 14 residues.